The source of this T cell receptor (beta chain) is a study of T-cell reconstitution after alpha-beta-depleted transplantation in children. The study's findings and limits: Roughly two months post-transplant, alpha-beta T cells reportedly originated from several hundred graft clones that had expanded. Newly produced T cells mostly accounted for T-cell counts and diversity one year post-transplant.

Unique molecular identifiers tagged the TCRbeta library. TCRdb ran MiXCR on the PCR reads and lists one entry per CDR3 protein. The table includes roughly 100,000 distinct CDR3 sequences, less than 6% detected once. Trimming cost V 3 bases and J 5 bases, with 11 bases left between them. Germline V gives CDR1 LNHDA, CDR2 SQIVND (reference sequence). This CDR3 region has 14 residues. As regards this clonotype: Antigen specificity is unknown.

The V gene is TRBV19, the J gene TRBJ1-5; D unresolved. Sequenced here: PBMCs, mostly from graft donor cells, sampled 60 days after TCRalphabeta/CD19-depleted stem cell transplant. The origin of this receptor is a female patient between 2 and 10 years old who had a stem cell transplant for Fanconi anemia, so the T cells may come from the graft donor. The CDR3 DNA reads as TGTGCCAGTAGTATCCGGCGCTACGATCAGCCCCAGCATTTT. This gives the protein CASSIRRYDQPQHF.